These 29 T cell receptor beta chains were sequenced from one sample in a study of cytomegalovirus exposure and HLA in healthy donors (dated by TCRdb to the late 2010s). The library was made by the immunoSEQ multiplex PCR assay. The multiplex PCR relied on a mix of 60 forward primers for TCR Vbeta segments and 13 reverse primers for TCR Jbeta segments. TCRdb's version of the immuneACCESS table is confined to in-frame rearrangements and falls short of the full clone set. An unresolved V gene accounts for under half of the shortfall where checked; the remainder is of unknown origin. This sample holds fewer than 200,000 clones; roughly 87% were observed only once. About 0.23% of the sample is taken by the ten largest. Sequenced sample: PBMCs. These TCRs come from a girl less than two years old in good health and CMV-seronegative.

On this clone itself: The CDR3 does not close with the conserved phenylalanine or tryptophan, likely indicating a read error. The V and J genes are TRBV23-1 and TRBJ1-2; 9 bases map to TRBD1. TRBV23-1 falls under the ORF class, with uncertain function. V trimming: 7 bases; J trimming: 6 bases; junction bases outside the gene matches: 3. The CDR3 covers 12 residues. The CDR3 bases are TGCGCCAGCATATGGACAGGGGATGGCTACACCCTC. This translates into CASIWTGDGYTL.

The chain employs TRBV7-2 and TRBJ2-7, with D perhaps TRBD2 (6 bases). In germline, CDR1 is SGHTA, CDR2 FQGNSA. CDR3 length equals 16 residues. Trimming cost V 5 bases and J 0 bases, with 17 bases left between them. The CDR3 DNA sequence: TGTGCCAGCAGCACCCACCTAGCGTTCAGCTCCTACGAGCAGTACTTC. It yields the protein CASSTHLAFSSYEQYF.

V and J are TRBV7-8 and TRBJ1-5; 8 bases are shared with TRBD1. The CDR3 runs 14 residues. Looked up from germline, CDR1 is SGHVS and CDR2 is FQNEAQ. J gave up 7 bases and V 5 bases, and 7 bases lay outside the gene matches. As DNA, the CDR3 is TGTGCCAGCAGCGGGGGACAGGTCTGGCAGCCCCAGCATTTT. Protein product: CASSGGQVWQPQHF.

There are a few counts of this clone. CDR3 amino acids: CASSQDGTGLDTQYF. For the CDR3, the DNA is TGTGCCAGCAGCCAAGACGGGACAGGGTTAGATACGCAGTATTTT. V and J are TRBV4-2 and TRBJ2-3; 9 bases line up with TRBD1. Trimming took 0 bases from V and 5 from J; bases not matched to a gene: 3. This CDR3 spans 15 amino acids. The germline V gene encodes CDR1 LGHNA and CDR2 YNFKEQ.

This chain links TRBV5-1 with TRBJ2-5; the D gene is possibly TRBD2 (5 bases). The length of the CDR3 is 14 residues. Looked up from germline, CDR1 is SGHRS and CDR2 is YFSETQ. Between the trimmed V and J ends, which lost 4 bases and 5 bases, there was a span of 15 bases. This CDR3 reads CASSQEAGVETQYF. In DNA, the CDR3 is TGCGCCAGCAGCCAGGAGGCCGGGGTGGAGACCCAGTACTTC.

V usage is TRBV7-9 and J usage is TRBJ2-1; D possibly corresponds to TRBD2 (7 bases). CDR3 length: 15 amino acids. From germline, CDR1 is SEHNR and CDR2 FQNEAQ (reference sequence). Deletions cut 4 bases from V and 4 bases from J, with 14 bases between. CDR3 amino acids: CASSYRGGEYNEQFF. The DNA for the CDR3 is TGTGCCAGCAGCTATAGGGGGGGGGAGTACAATGAGCAGTTCTTC.

The chain combines TRBV27 with TRBJ2-5; 9 positions agree with TRBD1. Gene TRBJ2-7 matches the end of the DNA better, so the J call may be wrong. The germline CDR1 and CDR2 sequences are MNHEY and SMNVEV (reference sequence). The CDR3 sequence is 14 residues long. The CDR3 bases are TGTGCCAGCAGTTCCCGGACAGGGGACTACGAGCAGTACTTC. Encoded protein: CASSSRTGDYEQYF.

The chain employs TRBV5-5 and TRBJ2-6, with TRBD1 matching over 12 bases. The CDR3 contains 20 residues. Germline assignment: CDR1 SGHKS and CDR2 YYEKEE (reference sequence). With 1 base clipped from V and 1 base from J, the junction kept 9 bases outside the gene matches. The CDR3 region is CASSLNFRDRGQSGANVLTF. Here the CDR3 DNA reads TGTGCCAGCAGCTTGAACTTTCGGGACAGGGGGCAATCTGGGGCCAACGTCCTGACTTTC.

The chain has TRBV5-4 and TRBJ2-3, with 9 bases identical to TRBD2. Germline V gives CDR1 SGHNT, CDR2 YYREEE (reference sequence). The CDR3 spans 15 residues. Trimming cost V 4 bases and J 6 bases; bases outside gene matches: 9. Here the CDR3 reads CASSHWTSVEDTQYF. The DNA for the CDR3 is TGTGCCAGCAGCCACTGGACTAGCGTAGAGGATACGCAGTATTTT.

J is TRBJ2-3 and V is TRBV29-1; 7 bases align to TRBD1. Germline CDR1 reads SQVTM; CDR2 reads ANQGSEA. J was trimmed by 0 bases and V by 7 bases; bases with no gene match: 10. The CDR3 consists of 15 residues. DNA for the CDR3: TGCAGCGCCCGCACAGGGGCCTTAAGCACAGATACGCAGTATTTT. This encodes CSARTGALSTDTQYF.

J is TRBJ1-5 and V is TRBV19, with D hard to call. The CDR3 covers 15 residues. The V end lost 4 bases, the J end lost 2 bases, and 12 bases lay between the germline ends. Germline CDR1 and CDR2: LNHDA and SQIVND (reference sequence). The CDR3: CASSSPYRGNQPQHF. DNA for the CDR3: TGTGCCAGTAGTAGCCCCTATCGGGGCAATCAGCCCCAGCATTTT.

The chain combines TRBV29-1 with TRBJ1-2; 8 positions agree with TRBD1. CDR3 length: 14 amino acids. V lost 5 bases, J lost 6 bases, and 11 bases stayed unmatched. CDR1 is SQVTM, CDR2 ANQGSEA, per germline. CDR3 DNA sequence: TGCAGCGTTATGTGGTCAGGGGGCTTCAATGGCTACACCTTC. Amino acids: CSVMWSGGFNGYTF.

This rearrangement joins TRBV7-3 to TRBJ2-3; 7 bases align to TRBD2. The CDR3 consists of 13 residues. CDR1 and CDR2 (germline): SGHTA, FQGTGA. The J segment lost 2 bases and the V segment lost 5 bases, leaving 1 base of the junction unmatched. The DNA of the CDR3 is TGTGCCAGCAGCCGACTAGCCACAGATACGCAGTATTTT. Amino acid sequence: CASSRLATDTQYF.

The chain is built from TRBV7-3 and TRBJ2-1; no reliable D call. Between the trimmed V and J ends, which lost 1 base and 6 bases, there was a span of 16 bases. Germline CDR1 is SGHTA and CDR2 is FQGTGA. The CDR3 has 16 residues. CDR3 DNA: TGTGCCAGCAGCTTAAAGGTAGCCGTTACTATCAATGAGCAGTTCTTC. Protein: CASSLKVAVTINEQFF.

In its sample, this clone was seen once. The chain recombines TRBV11-2 with TRBJ1-5; D remains ambiguous. The CDR3 contains 13 residues. V was shortened by 4 bases and J by 5 bases, with 9 bases between the two germline ends. CDR1 SGHAT and CDR2 FQNNGV come from the germline V gene. CDR3 sequence (DNA): TGTGCCAGCAGCTATCGAGCTGATCAGCCCCAGCATTTT. This translates into CASSYRADQPQHF.

The chain has TRBV11-2 and TRBJ2-7; D is possibly TRBD1 (5 bases). Germline CDR1 is SGHAT and CDR2 is FQNNGV. V was clipped by 1 base and J by 9 bases, with 10 bases between them. The CDR3 consists of 12 residues. CDR3 DNA: TGTGCCAGCAGCTTAGGTGGGGCAGGGCAGTACTTC. It encodes CASSLGGAGQYF.

The chain links TRBV30 to TRBJ2-2; a weak D match, TRBD1 (5 bases). The CDR3 has 15 amino acids. Deletions cut 2 bases from V and 4 bases from J, with 14 bases between. The V gene's germline CDR1 is GTSNPN and CDR2 SVGIG (reference sequence). The CDR3 reads CAWSSQGRVTGELFF. The CDR3, as DNA: TGTGCCTGGAGTTCCCAGGGCCGGGTCACCGGGGAGCTGTTTTTT. The whole variable domain, remainder taken from reference TRBV30 and TRBJ2-2, is SQTIHQWPATLVQPVGSPLSLECTVEGTSNPNLYWYRQAAGRGLQLLFYSVGIGQISSEVPQNLSASRPQDRQFILSSKKLLLSDSGFYLCAWSSQGRVTGELFFGEGSRLTVL.

This clone was seen more than once but under ten times. V and J are TRBV9 and TRBJ2-3, with 9 bases matching TRBD2. The CDR3 contains 16 residues. Trimming took 0 bases from V and 3 from J; bases not matched to a gene: 5. Germline V gene sequence: CDR1 SGDLS, CDR2 YYNGEE. In nucleotides, the CDR3 is TGTGCCAGCAGCGTAGCTGGCGGGGGGGTAACAGATACGCAGTATTTT. The encoded protein is CASSVAGGGVTDTQYF.

The CDR3 here is CASSLGREGGGQYF. CDR3 sequence (DNA): TGTGCCAGCAGTTTAGGCCGAGAGGGAGGGGGGCAGTACTTC. This chain joins TRBV27 and TRBJ2-5, with D possibly TRBD2 on 7 matching bases. Germline V gene data show CDR1 as MNHEY and CDR2 as SMNVEV (reference sequence). This CDR3 comprises 14 residues. V was shortened by 2 bases and J by 11 bases, with 18 bases between the two germline ends.

The chain is built from TRBV6-5 and TRBJ2-3, with D tentatively TRBD2 (5 bases). The V end lost 6 bases, the J end lost 3 bases, and 16 bases lay between the germline ends. The germline gives CDR1 MNHEY, CDR2 SVGAGI. This CDR3 region has 15 residues. CDR3 nucleotides: TGTGCCAGCAGCCGTACTAGGACTGAGACAGATACGCAGTATTTT. Translation gives CASSRTRTETDTQYF.

This rearrangement joins TRBV7-9 to TRBJ1-4, with D possibly TRBD1 on 5 matching bases. Per germline, CDR1 SEHNR and CDR2 FQNEAQ (reference sequence). The length of the CDR3 is 16 residues. V gave up 4 bases and J gave up 5 bases, with 17 bases separating them. CDR3 region: CASSSLGAGVNEKLFF. CDR3 nucleotides: TGTGCCAGCAGCTCCCTAGGGGCCGGCGTGAATGAAAAACTGTTTTTT.

V gene TRBV5-1 combines with J gene TRBJ2-7; TRBD1 matches at 7 bases. CDR3 length: 15 amino acids. With V trimmed by 5 bases and J by 3 bases, 11 bases remained unmatched. Germline assignment: CDR1 SGHRS and CDR2 YFSETQ. The CDR3 region is CASRAPDRPFYEQYF. In nucleotides, the CDR3 is TGCGCCAGCAGAGCCCCGGACAGGCCATTCTACGAGCAGTACTTC.

A few counts support this clone. V is TRBV15 and J is TRBJ2-5; 13 bases fit TRBD2. CDR3 size: 16 residues. V dropped 5 bases and J dropped 2; count of bases not matched to a gene: 5. CDR1 and CDR2 (germline): LNHNV, YYDKDF (reference sequence). DNA for the CDR3: TGTGCCACCAGCCCCGGGACTAGCGGGGCACAAGAGACCCAGTACTTC. Protein product: CATSPGTSGAQETQYF. Supplemented by reference TRBV15 and TRBJ2-5, the full variable domain reads DAMVIQNPRYQVTQFGKPVTLSCSQTLNHNVMYWYQQKSSQAPKLLFHYYDKDFNNEADTPDNFQSRRPNTSFCFLDIRSPGLGDTAMYLCATSPGTSGAQETQYFGPGTRLLVL.

With regard to this clone: The DNA is left out, because the CDR3 cannot be placed on it with certainty; the CDR3 is given as TCRdb lists it. This chain connects TRBV19 to TRBJ1-2. Germline loops: CDR1 LNHDA, CDR2 SQIVND (reference sequence). The CDR3 numbers 17 amino acids, ends counted. CDR3 protein: CASTSDSKHGKYYGYTF.

V is TRBV5-6 and J is TRBJ2-7; 7 positions match TRBD2. This CDR3 is built from 15 residues. Germline loops: CDR1 SGHDT, CDR2 YYEEEE. The V segment lost 4 bases and the J segment 5 bases; nucleotides outside the gene matches: 12. This chain's CDR3 is CASSPVAGGFHEQYF. Written as DNA, the CDR3 is TGTGCCAGCAGCCCTGTGGCCGGGGGGTTCCACGAGCAGTACTTC.

J is TRBJ1-1 and V is TRBV30; 8 bases agree with TRBD1. Germline lookup yields CDR1 GTSNPN and CDR2 SVGIG (reference sequence). The trim removed 7 bases at V and 5 bases at J, leaving 6 bases unmatched. The CDR3 sequence is 12 residues long. CDR3 DNA sequence: TGTGCCTCCCGGACAGGGAGGACTGAAGCTTTCTTT. Protein sequence: CASRTGRTEAFF. The complete variable domain, with remaining parts taken from reference TRBV30 and TRBJ1-1, reads SQTIHQWPATLVQPVGSPLSLECTVEGTSNPNLYWYRQAAGRGLQLLFYSVGIGQISSEVPQNLSASRPQDRQFILSSKKLLLSDSGFYLCASRTGRTEAFFGQGTRLTVV.

The chain joins TRBV9 to TRBJ2-5, with 7 bases fitting TRBD2. V gave up 3 bases and J gave up 8 bases; unmatched junction bases: 19. Germline loops: CDR1 SGDLS, CDR2 YYNGEE. CDR3 size: 17 residues. The CDR3 here is CASSARGGTNWGDTQYF. The CDR3 nucleotides are TGTGCCAGCAGCGCCCGTGGAGGGACTAACTGGGGTGACACCCAGTACTTC.

The chain couples TRBV5-8 to TRBJ2-3, with 8 bases that match TRBD2. The CDR3 has 17 residues. The junction had 12 bases not matched to a gene; V was cut back by 4 bases and J by 2 bases. The V gene's germline CDR1 is SGHTS and CDR2 YDEGEE. CDR3 sequence reads: CASSLRLAGTYTDTQYF. The CDR3 nucleotides are TGTGCCAGCAGCCTCAGGTTAGCGGGGACCTACACAGATACGCAGTATTTT. Based on the CDR3 plus reference TRBV5-8 and TRBJ2-3, the full variable domain is EAGVTQSPTHLIKTRGQQATLRCSPISGHTSVYWYQQALGLGLQFLLWYDEGEERNRGNFPPRFSGRQFPNYSSELNVNALELEDSALYLCASSLRLAGTYTDTQYFGPGTRLTVL.

The gene calls are TRBV7-2 and TRBJ2-1; TRBD2 matches 7 bases. V lost 2 bases to trimming and J lost 6 bases; unmatched junction nucleotides: 7. Germline V gene sequence: CDR1 SGHTA, CDR2 FQGNSA. The CDR3 length is 15 residues. CDR3 sequence: CASSLRGRASNEQFF. CDR3 DNA: TGTGCCAGCAGCTTACGGGGGAGGGCCAGCAATGAGCAGTTCTTC.